The 2 T cell receptor beta chains below come from one sample, sequenced in a study of OX40 agonist ivuxolimab in advanced cancers. This table comes from immunoSEQ multiplex PCR, and its TCRdb copy is limited to in-frame clones, with some not included. This sample has around 80,000 clones, with around 90% found just once. Material: CD4+ or CD8+ T cells sorted from blood, obtained in a trial of the OX40 agonist ivuxolimab. Receptors originate from an adult with an advanced solid tumor such as melanoma, head and neck, liver or kidney cancer.

The V call is TRBV6-5, the J call TRBJ1-4; D may be TRBD1 (6 bases). Per the germline V gene, CDR1 is MNHEY and CDR2 is SVGAGI. The CDR3 is 14 amino acids. V lost 6 bases to trimming and J lost 7 bases, with 15 bases between them. CDR3 DNA: TGTGCCAGCAGACAGGGTTTTAACGGTGAAAAACTGTTTTTT. Translating gives CASRQGFNGEKLFF.

A single count supports this clone. This rearrangement joins TRBV12-5 to TRBJ2-7; 7 bases agree with TRBD1. The trim removed 3 bases at V and 0 bases at J, leaving 5 bases unmatched. The germline gives CDR1 LGHNT, CDR2 FRNRAP. The CDR3 spans 15 residues. The CDR3, as DNA: TGTGCTAGTGGTTTCTTTTACAGGGGCTCCTACGAGCAGTACGTC. Its protein product is CASGFFYRGSYEQYV.